This T cell receptor beta chain comes out of a study of T cell changes during pregnancy in multiple sclerosis. From germline, CDR1 is ENHRY and CDR2 SYGVKD. V was pared by 5 bases and J by 5 bases, with 6 bases of the junction left unmatched. The CDR3 runs 14 residues. This table comes from immunoSEQ multiplex PCR, and its TCRdb copy is limited to in-frame clones, with some not included. This table holds about 130,000 clones, 90% to 96% found once. This TCR derives from a female donor with multiple sclerosis, enrolled in a pregnancy study. Here the sequenced sample was peripheral blood, taken after pregnancy. V gene TRBV10-3 combines with J gene TRBJ2-1; 7 positions match TRBD2. DNA for the CDR3: TGTGCCATCAGTATGGGCGGGAGCCACAATGAGCAGTTCTTC. Amino acids: CAISMGGSHNEQFF.